The clone carrying this TCR beta chain was counted many times. Its antigen remains unknown. The data are from a study of neurological immune-mediated disorders. Study outcomes and limitations: No expanded-clone CDR3 amino acid sequence recurred across subjects, suggesting private TCR-beta repertoires.

The V segment lost 5 bases and the J segment 4 bases; nucleotides outside the gene matches: 5. Germline V gene lookup returns CDR1 MNHNS and CDR2 SASEGT. The CDR3 runs 15 residues. Each sequencing run yielded over 180 million TCR-beta sequences from 15-18 subjects. TCRdb itself ran the 5' RACE reads through MiXCR, one entry per CDR3 protein. The sample carries 40,000 or so distinct CDR3 sequences, about 2.5% recorded once. Sequencing was carried out using PBMCs. The sequence was obtained from a man aged 30-40 years with multiple sclerosis. The chain combines TRBV6-1 with TRBJ2-1, with 10 bases that match TRBD2. The CDR3 DNA reads as TGTGCCAGCAGTCCGGGACTAGCGTCATACAATGAGCAGTTCTTC. As protein: CASSPGLASYNEQFF.